The 31 T cell receptor beta chains in this list originate from one sample, sequenced in a study of CD4+ T cells in melanoma. Only in-frame clones appear in the TCRdb table, and some are missing; sequencing was by immunoSEQ multiplex PCR. The sample records approximately 14,000 clones, approximately 73% being singletons. The source material was cells from a culture (not recorded whether cultured in vitro). The receptors were sampled from a human donor with melanoma.

Only a few counts were recorded for this clone. The chain has TRBV19 and TRBJ1-1; 7 bases fit TRBD1. Germline V gene lookup returns CDR1 LNHDA and CDR2 SQIVND (reference sequence). The CDR3 spans 15 residues. J gave up 10 bases and V 2 bases, and 13 bases lay outside the gene matches. The CDR3 DNA is TGTGCCAGTAGTATACGATCCACCGGGACAGCCCTAGCTTTCTTT. It is translated as CASSIRSTGTALAFF.

This clone has a handful of counts. The rearrangement uses TRBV2 and TRBJ2-5; no firm D call. This CDR3 contains 13 residues. The V end was cut by 6 bases, the J end by 0 bases, with 8 bases between. Germline-derived CDR1 and CDR2 are SNHLY and FYNNEI. CDR3 coding DNA: TGTGCCAGCAGCTCTATAAACCAAGAGACCCAGTACTTC. It codes for CASSSINQETQYF. The full variable domain, its missing parts supplied by reference TRBV2 and TRBJ2-5, is EPEVTQTPSHQVTQMGQEVILRCVPISNHLYFYWYRQILGQKVEFLVSFYNNEISEKSEIFDDQFSVERPDGSNFTLKIRSTKLEDSAMYFCASSSINQETQYFGPGTRLLVL.

The gene calls are TRBV5-1 and TRBJ2-5; D possibly matches TRBD1 or TRBD2 (5 bases each). Germline V lookup: CDR1 SGHRS, CDR2 YFSETQ. V dropped 5 bases and J dropped 5 bases, with 22 bases sitting between them. This CDR3 comprises 16 residues. CDR3 in amino acids: CASRANLREIRETQYF. In DNA form, the CDR3 reads TGCGCCAGCAGAGCTAACCTCAGGGAGATCCGGGAGACCCAGTACTTC.

The chain couples TRBV4-1 to TRBJ2-2; the D gene is possibly TRBD1 (5 bases). Germline CDR1 is MGHRA and CDR2 is YSYEKL. The CDR3 is made up of 15 amino acids. Trimming pared 4 bases from V and 4 bases from J, leaving 13 bases between. CDR3 DNA sequence: TGCGCCAGCAGCCGATCCGGCCAGGGCACCGGGGAGCTGTTTTTT. Translated: CASSRSGQGTGELFF.

V is TRBV6-5 and J is TRBJ2-2, with TRBD1 as a possible D gene (6 bases). The germline CDR1 and CDR2 sequences are MNHEY and SVGAGI. CDR3 size: 14 residues. V was pared by 0 bases and J by 5 bases, with 7 bases between. The CDR3 is CASSYSRGTGELFF. The CDR3 DNA sequence: TGTGCCAGCAGTTACTCGAGGGGGACCGGGGAGCTGTTTTTT.

As DNA, the CDR3 is TGTGCCAGCTCACCACCCGCGGGGGGTAACGAGCAGTACTTC. It encodes CASSPPAGGNEQYF. The chain carries TRBV18 and TRBJ2-7; 8 nucleotides agree with TRBD2. Trimming removed 0 bases from V and 5 bases from J; junction bases left unmatched: 3. The CDR3 loop spans 14 amino acids. CDR1 and CDR2 from the germline V gene are KGHSH and LQKENI.

The chain combines TRBV9 with TRBJ2-1; 9 positions match TRBD1. J was trimmed by 8 bases and V by 4 bases; bases with no gene match: 7. The CDR3 is 14 amino acids. Germline CDR1 SGDLS, CDR2 YYNGEE. CDR3 sequence (DNA): TGTGCCAGCAGCTCCCACAGGGGGCAGGATGAGCAGTTCTTC. Translation: CASSSHRGQDEQFF.

This chain links TRBV18 with TRBJ2-1; TRBD2 is a possible D gene (5 bases). The germline V gene encodes CDR1 KGHSH and CDR2 LQKENI. V was clipped by 3 bases and J by 4 bases, with 16 bases between them. The CDR3 consists of 16 residues. The CDR3 bases are TGTGCCAGCTCACCCATCGGACTGAGTAGTTACAATGAGCAGTTCTTC. Amino acid sequence: CASSPIGLSSYNEQFF. The whole variable domain, remainder taken from reference TRBV18 and TRBJ2-1, is NAGVMQNPRHLVRRRGQEARLRCSPMKGHSHVYWYRQLPEEGLKFMVYLQKENIIDESGMPKERFSAEFPKEGPSILRIQQVVRGDSAAYFCASSPIGLSSYNEQFFGPGTRLTVL.

This clone was detected only a few times. The chain combines TRBV18 with TRBJ1-1; D is perhaps TRBD1 (6 bases). The CDR3 loop spans 15 amino acids. V lost 4 bases and J lost 4, with 16 bases in between. Germline V gene data show CDR1 as KGHSH and CDR2 as LQKENI. Here the CDR3 DNA reads TGTGCCAGCTCACTCCTACAGGGCGGCGGCACTGAAGCTTTCTTT. This encodes CASSLLQGGGTEAFF. Complete variable domain (other parts from reference TRBV18 and TRBJ1-1): NAGVMQNPRHLVRRRGQEARLRCSPMKGHSHVYWYRQLPEEGLKFMVYLQKENIIDESGMPKERFSAEFPKEGPSILRIQQVVRGDSAAYFCASSLLQGGGTEAFFGQGTRLTVV.

The rearrangement joins TRBV28 to TRBJ1-2; the D is unclear. There are 13 residues in the CDR3. V lost 11 bases and J 7 bases, leaving 20 bases between the germline ends. In germline, CDR1 is MDHEN, CDR2 SYDVKM. In nucleotides, the CDR3 is TGTGCCGCCGGAAGCGGGCCTTTTTTTGGCTACACCTTC. Protein sequence: CAAGSGPFFGYTF.

The V and J genes are TRBV7-3 and TRBJ2-1, with 10 bases lining up with TRBD2. The germline V gene encodes CDR1 SGHTA and CDR2 FQGTGA. The CDR3 spans 16 residues. Germline trimming cut 6 bases from V and 9 bases from J; bases unmatched to any gene: 14. The CDR3 is CASSLGRERGGTEQFF. For the CDR3, the DNA is TGTGCCAGCAGTCTAGGGCGGGAGCGGGGGGGCACTGAGCAGTTCTTC.

The genes are TRBV4-2 and TRBJ1-1; 7 positions match TRBD1. The CDR3 has 13 residues. CDR1 is LGHNA and CDR2 is YNFKEQ in the germline V gene. V was pared by 5 bases and J by 12 bases, with 12 bases of the junction left unmatched. CDR3 protein: CASSLAKGAPPFF. The CDR3 DNA reads as TGTGCCAGCAGCTTGGCCAAGGGGGCGCCGCCTTTCTTT.

The gene calls are TRBV4-1 and TRBJ2-3, with TRBD2 matching 9 bases. The germline V gene has CDR1 MGHRA and CDR2 YSYEKL. Unmatched junction bases numbered 6, after V lost 1 base and J lost 1 base. The CDR3 totals 17 residues. CDR3 nucleotides: TGCGCCAGCAGCCAAGGGGGAGCGGGGGGCGGCACAGATACGCAGTATTTT. It translates to CASSQGGAGGGTDTQYF.

The chain uses TRBV4-1 and TRBJ1-4, with TRBD1 matching 8 bases. The V gene end was trimmed by 4 bases and the J gene end by 5 bases; junction bases not matched to a gene: 0. This CDR3 spans 13 amino acids. Germline V gene data show CDR1 as MGHRA and CDR2 as YSYEKL. Here the CDR3 DNA reads TGCGCCAGCAGCCGGACAGGGAATGAAAAACTGTTTTTT. The encoded protein is CASSRTGNEKLFF.

The chain has TRBV6-5 and TRBJ1-2; D is unresolved. V lost 2 bases, J lost 4 bases, and 8 bases lay in between. Germline CDR1 reads MNHEY; CDR2 reads SVGAGI. This CDR3 is built from 13 residues. The CDR3 bases are TGTGCCAGCAGTTACGGAGGGATCTATGGCTACACCTTC. Its protein product is CASSYGGIYGYTF.

This clone was seen a handful of times. This sequence joins TRBV30 and TRBJ1-2, with 7 positions matching TRBD1. This CDR3 has 14 amino acids. Germline lookup yields CDR1 GTSNPN and CDR2 SVGIG (reference sequence). J was trimmed by 2 bases and V by 0 bases; bases with no gene match: 3. CDR3: CAWSVQGVNYGYTF. The CDR3 DNA sequence: TGTGCCTGGAGTGTGCAGGGGGTCAACTATGGCTACACCTTC.

Here the CDR3 reads CASSLEPRDYGYTF. The CDR3 region has the DNA TGCGCCAGCAGCTTGGAACCCAGAGACTATGGCTACACCTTC. The chain couples TRBV5-1 to TRBJ1-2, with unresolved D. CDR1 is SGHRS and CDR2 is YFSETQ in the germline V gene. The V end was cut by 0 bases, the J end by 3 bases, with 9 bases between. The CDR3 sequence is 14 residues long. Filled out from reference TRBV5-1 and TRBJ1-2, the complete variable domain reads KAGVTQTPRYLIKTRGQQVTLSCSPISGHRSVSWYQQTPGQGLQFLFEYFSETQRNKGNFPGRFSGRQFSNSRSEMNVSTLELGDSALYLCASSLEPRDYGYTFGSGTRLTVV.

This clone was detected only a few times. V gene TRBV11-2 combines with J gene TRBJ1-3; D may be TRBD1 (6 bases). This CDR3 comprises 16 residues. Trimming cost V 2 bases and J 0 bases, with 11 bases left between them. Per the germline V gene, CDR1 is SGHAT and CDR2 is FQNNGV. The CDR3 DNA sequence: TGTGCCAGCAGCTTATACACAGGGAGCTCTGGAAACACCATATATTTT. Translation: CASSLYTGSSGNTIYF.

The chain has TRBV5-1 and TRBJ2-1, with TRBD1 matching over 8 bases. After removal of 1 base from V and 4 bases from J, the junction contained 4 bases not matched to a gene. CDR1 is SGHRS, CDR2 YFSETQ, per germline. The length of the CDR3 is 15 residues. This CDR3 is CASSLQGALYNEQFF. DNA of the CDR3: TGCGCCAGCAGCTTGCAGGGGGCTCTGTACAATGAGCAGTTCTTC. The full variable domain, completed using reference TRBV5-1 and TRBJ2-1, is KAGVTQTPRYLIKTRGQQVTLSCSPISGHRSVSWYQQTPGQGLQFLFEYFSETQRNKGNFPGRFSGRQFSNSRSEMNVSTLELGDSALYLCASSLQGALYNEQFFGPGTRLTVL.

The chain joins TRBV6-1 to TRBJ1-2, with D possibly being TRBD1 (5 bases). The V and J ends lost 4 bases and 4 bases respectively, with 16 bases between them. The CDR3 has 15 residues. Germline assignment: CDR1 MNHNS and CDR2 SASEGT. CDR3 DNA: TGTGCCAGCAGTGCTCGCAGGGATAGTCCCTATGGCTACACCTTC. It codes for CASSARRDSPYGYTF.

The chain has TRBV6-5 and TRBJ1-2; perhaps TRBD1 as D (6 bases). The germline CDR1 and CDR2 sequences are MNHEY and SVGAGI. Trimming took 6 bases from V and 7 from J, leaving 21 bases between them. The CDR3 length is 15 residues. Here the CDR3 DNA reads TGTGCCAGCAGGAGAGAAGGACAGCCAGGGGCTGGCTACACCTTC. It codes for CASRREGQPGAGYTF.

This clone was detected only a few times. The J gene is TRBJ1-2, the V gene TRBV2; D remains ambiguous. This CDR3 comprises 13 residues. The germline V and J ends were trimmed by 2 bases and 8 bases, with 12 bases remaining between them. Germline CDR1 is SNHLY and CDR2 is FYNNEI. In DNA, the CDR3 is TGTGCCAGCAGTGAAATGCAGGAAGGCGGCTACACCTTC. Residues: CASSEMQEGGYTF.

The chain recombines TRBV11-2 with TRBJ1-4; 8 nucleotides agree with TRBD1. The CDR3 covers 15 residues. CDR1 and CDR2 from the germline V gene are SGHAT and FQNNGV. Trimming at V came to 5 bases and at J to 5 bases, leaving 7 bases not matched to a gene. Here the CDR3 DNA reads TGTGCCAGCAGCCCGAAGACAGGGGCAAATGAAAAACTGTTTTTT. It codes for CASSPKTGANEKLFF.

CDR3 in DNA: TGTGCCAGCAGCTTAGTAGCGTCGAGCTCTGGAAACACCATATATTTT. Translating it yields CASSLVASSSGNTIYF. The chain joins TRBV7-9 to TRBJ1-3; D not resolved. The germline CDR1 and CDR2 sequences are SEHNR and FQNEAQ (reference sequence). The V end was cut by 1 base, the J end by 0 bases, with 10 bases between. This CDR3 has 16 residues.

The J gene is TRBJ2-4, the V gene TRBV20-1; D may be TRBD1 (5 bases). The CDR3 sequence is 11 residues long. Trimming took 3 bases from V and 14 from J, leaving 14 bases between them. The germline V gene has CDR1 DFQATT and CDR2 SNEGSKA (reference sequence). CDR3 in amino acids: CSASQGLSKYF. The CDR3 DNA reads TGCAGTGCTAGTCAGGGCTTGTCGAAGTACTTC.

This chain links TRBV7-2 with TRBJ1-2; 8 nucleotides agree with TRBD1. V trimming: 4 bases; J trimming: 5 bases; junction bases outside the gene matches: 6. CDR1 and CDR2 from the germline V gene are SGHTA and FQGNSA. This CDR3 contains 14 residues. In nucleotides, the CDR3 is TGTGCCAGCAGCTATTCGGGACAGGCTTATGGCTACACCTTC. Its translation is CASSYSGQAYGYTF.

There are a few counts of this clone. The genes are TRBV5-4 and TRBJ1-2; TRBD1 agrees at 7 bases. The CDR3 has 14 residues. Germline loops: CDR1 SGHNT, CDR2 YYREEE (reference sequence). The V and J ends lost 4 bases and 8 bases, in that order; junction bases with no gene match: 11. CDR3 region: CASSGQQGLGGYTF. In nucleotides, the CDR3 is TGTGCCAGCAGCGGGCAACAGGGGTTGGGGGGCTACACCTTC.

The chain has TRBV2 and TRBJ1-3; D uncertain. This CDR3 comprises 12 residues. The germline V and J ends were trimmed by 4 bases and 5 bases, with 6 bases remaining between them. Germline-derived CDR1 and CDR2 are SNHLY and FYNNEI. CDR3 residues: CASSVWRNTIYF. CDR3 sequence (DNA): TGTGCCAGCAGTGTCTGGAGAAACACCATATATTTT.

The chain employs TRBV18 and TRBJ1-6; D unclear. Trimming took 2 bases from V and 5 from J, leaving 7 bases between them. Germline values: CDR1 KGHSH, CDR2 LQKENI. The CDR3 runs 14 residues. CDR3 sequence: CASSPEAHNSPLHF. CDR3 in DNA: TGTGCCAGCTCACCAGAGGCTCATAATTCACCCCTCCACTTT.

The chain carries TRBV30 and TRBJ1-2; D is undetermined. Germline V gene lookup returns CDR1 GTSNPN and CDR2 SVGIG (reference sequence). CDR3 length: 12 amino acids. V was cut by 4 bases and J by 9 bases, with 15 bases left in between. Here the CDR3 reads CAWTPLTASYTF. The DNA for the CDR3 is TGTGCCTGGACCCCCCTTACAGCCAGCTACACCTTC.

The V gene is TRBV18, the J gene TRBJ1-1, with a weak D call TRBD1 (6 bases). The germline V gene has CDR1 KGHSH and CDR2 LQKENI. This CDR3 region has 18 residues. V was shortened by 2 bases and J by 3 bases, with 22 bases between the two germline ends. In DNA form, the CDR3 reads TGTGCCAGCTCACCATATTACCCCAGCACAGGGAGGGACACTGAAGCTTTCTTT. Encoded protein: CASSPYYPSTGRDTEAFF.